This T cell receptor (beta chain) was identified during a study of shared clonotypes between healthy human individuals. Whole-study results and caveats: Among several donors, around 5% of naive CD4 clonotypes were found in common.

Remarks on this clone: Its specificity is not known.

Germline CDR1 reads SGHNT; CDR2 reads YYREEE (reference sequence). CDR3 length: 20 residues. The V and J ends lost 0 bases and 0 bases, in that order; junction bases with no gene match: 9. Sequenced by immunoSEQ multiplex PCR; TCRdb stores in-frame clones only, minus some. The sample gives around 1.1 million clones, approximately 80% of which show up once; 0.5% to 0.65% is in the top ten. A CD45RA-negative memory subset and a CD45RA+ naive subset were separated from the CD4+ cells. The TCR originated in a man younger than 30 in good health. Some clones in this sample may be carry-over from other donors' samples. Source material: memory CD4+ T cells from PBMCs. Subset noted: CD45RA-negative fraction. The chain carries TRBV5-4 and TRBJ2-1; 13 nucleotides align to TRBD2. CDR3 sequence (DNA): TGTGCCAGCAGCTTGGCGACTAGCGGGAGGCCCGGGAGCTCCTACAATGAGCAGTTCTTC. It yields the protein CASSLATSGRPGSSYNEQFF.